The next 19 T cell receptor beta chains were all read from a single sample in a study of T cell responses to AZD1222 COVID-19 vaccine. Produced via immunoSEQ multiplex PCR; TCRdb's table is partial and in-frame only. The sample has some 82,000 clones; about 87% are singletons. This specimen was peripheral blood, taken on day 0 of AZD1222 vaccination. These receptors all come from an adult in good health.

This clone has a single count. The CDR3 sequence is CASSPGTSGDSRYNEQFF. CDR3 coding DNA: TGTGCCAGCAGCCCCGGGACTAGCGGGGACTCGAGGTACAATGAGCAGTTCTTC. V gene TRBV7-3 combines with J gene TRBJ2-1, with 13 bases that match TRBD2. CDR1 is SGHTA and CDR2 is FQGTGA in the germline V gene. CDR3 length: 18 residues. V lost 5 bases and J lost 4; bases outside the gene matches: 11. Combining the CDR3 with reference TRBV7-3 and TRBJ2-1 gives the whole variable domain GAGVSQTPSNKVTEKGKYVELRCDPISGHTALYWYRQSLGQGPEFLIYFQGTGAADDSGLPNDRFFAVRPEGSVSTLKIQRTERGDSAVYLCASSPGTSGDSRYNEQFFGPGTRLTVL.

This clone occurred a few times. V usage is TRBV7-9 and J usage is TRBJ1-5; 10 nucleotides align to TRBD1. The germline V gene encodes CDR1 SEHNR and CDR2 FQNEAQ (reference sequence). The CDR3 runs to 16 residues. The ends lost 5 bases at V and 3 bases at J; junction bases unmatched: 7. The CDR3 DNA follows: TGTGCCAGCAGCCGGAGCGACAGGGGGCCCAATCAGCCCCAGCATTTT. This translates into CASSRSDRGPNQPQHF.

The chain uses TRBV30 and TRBJ1-5; 8 bases are shared with TRBD1. Trimming removed 1 base from V and 8 bases from J; junction bases left unmatched: 4. This CDR3 comprises 13 residues. CDR1 and CDR2 (germline): GTSNPN, SVGIG (reference sequence). CDR3 nucleotide sequence: TGTGCCTGGAGTGGACAGGGGACGGAGCCCCAGCATTTT. This gives the protein CAWSGQGTEPQHF.

The CDR3 DNA is TGTGCCACCAGTGTGGAGGGGGCTGGGCAGCCCCAGCATTTT. Translating it yields CATSVEGAGQPQHF. The chain carries TRBV24-1 and TRBJ1-5; 7 nucleotides agree with TRBD1. The V gene end was trimmed by 5 bases and the J gene end by 7 bases; junction bases not matched to a gene: 7. The CDR3 loop spans 14 amino acids. Germline CDR1 is KGHDR and CDR2 is SFDVKD.

The chain couples TRBV6-5 to TRBJ1-4, with D possibly being TRBD1 (5 bases). The CDR3 length is 14 residues. Germline V gives CDR1 MNHEY, CDR2 SVGAGI. V lost 6 bases and J lost 2, with 10 bases in between. CDR3 in DNA: TGTGCCAGCAGCCTTCGGGGGACTAATGAAAAACTGTTTTTT. Translating gives CASSLRGTNEKLFF.

The V and J genes are TRBV5-1 and TRBJ1-4; 8 bases line up with TRBD1. V dropped 3 bases and J dropped 7; count of bases not matched to a gene: 8. There are 15 residues in the CDR3. CDR1 is SGHRS and CDR2 is YFSETQ in the germline V gene. The CDR3 here is CASSSNSGGSEKLFF. The CDR3 region has the DNA TGCGCCAGCAGCTCGAACTCAGGGGGCTCTGAAAAACTGTTTTTT. Full variable domain (outside the CDR3, taken from reference TRBV5-1 and TRBJ1-4): KAGVTQTPRYLIKTRGQQVTLSCSPISGHRSVSWYQQTPGQGLQFLFEYFSETQRNKGNFPGRFSGRQFSNSRSEMNVSTLELGDSALYLCASSSNSGGSEKLFFGSGTQLSVL.

The rearrangement links TRBV28 to TRBJ1-1, with a possible D match to TRBD1 (5 bases). Germline assignment: CDR1 MDHEN and CDR2 SYDVKM. The length of the CDR3 is 14 residues. The V gene lost 3 bases and the J gene lost 6 bases, with 14 bases spanning the gap. The CDR3 DNA reads TGTGCCAGCAGTTTCCGAACCGGGGGTGCTGAAGCTTTCTTT. Residues: CASSFRTGGAEAFF.

The chain has TRBV3-1 (or the pseudogene TRBV3-2) and TRBJ1-3; 7 bases are shared with TRBD1. Trimming at V came to 8 bases and at J to 4 bases, leaving 11 bases not matched to a gene. The CDR3 has 15 residues. Per germline, CDR1 LGHDT and CDR2 YNNKEL (reference sequence). The CDR3 nucleotides are TGTGCCAGCTCTAACCACGGGACAGAAGGAAACACCATATATTTT. Protein product: CASSNHGTEGNTIYF.

The CDR3 region is CATSGVPLTSGGMSETQYF. The CDR3 DNA sequence: TGTGCCACCAGTGGAGTCCCTTTGACTAGCGGGGGGATGTCGGAGACCCAGTACTTC. V and J are TRBV24-1 and TRBJ2-5, with TRBD2 matching 13 bases. Germline-derived CDR1 and CDR2 are KGHDR and SFDVKD. V was clipped by 5 bases and J by 5 bases; unmatched bases: 16. The CDR3 is 19 amino acids.

The chain joins TRBV7-3 to TRBJ2-5, with D unresolved. CDR3 length: 13 residues. V shed 6 bases and J shed 5 bases, with 13 bases lying between them. Germline assignment: CDR1 SGHTA and CDR2 FQGTGA. The CDR3 protein is CASSSDLGETQYF. For the CDR3, the DNA is TGTGCCAGCAGTTCTGACCTGGGGGAGACCCAGTACTTC.

This sequence joins TRBV5-1 and TRBJ1-6; no definite D call. Germline CDR1 is SGHRS and CDR2 is YFSETQ. V gave up 0 bases and J gave up 3 bases, with 7 bases separating them. The CDR3 is 15 amino acids. CDR3 sequence reads: CASSLVLGYNSPLHF. CDR3 in DNA: TGCGCCAGCAGCTTGGTGTTGGGCTATAATTCACCCCTCCACTTT.

The chain employs TRBV6-5 and TRBJ2-2; weak D call: TRBD1 (5 bases). In germline, CDR1 is MNHEY, CDR2 SVGAGI. This CDR3 has 13 amino acids. Here the CDR3 DNA reads TGTGGTATGAGGCAGGGCGGCACCGGGGAGCTGTTTTTT. The encoded protein is CGMRQGGTGELFF.

This chain connects TRBV28 to TRBJ1-2; no clear D. The germline CDR1 and CDR2 sequences are MDHEN and SYDVKM. Trimming left V 5 bases short and J 6 bases short, with 16 bases between. There are 14 residues in the CDR3. The CDR3 sequence is CASSQGTTGNGYTF. DNA of the CDR3: TGTGCCAGCAGTCAAGGTACGACGGGGAATGGCTACACCTTC.

This rearrangement joins TRBV7-2 to TRBJ2-1, with 10 nucleotides matching TRBD1. The CDR3 is 15 amino acids. J lost 4 bases, V lost 2 bases, and 2 bases had no gene match. Germline CDR1 and CDR2: SGHTA and FQGNSA. The CDR3 region is CASSLRTGGYNEQFF. The CDR3 nucleotides are TGTGCCAGCAGCTTAAGGACAGGGGGATACAATGAGCAGTTCTTC.

V gene TRBV6-5 combines with J gene TRBJ1-2, with 7 bases matching TRBD1. The length of the CDR3 is 13 residues. J lost 8 bases, V lost 6 bases, and 9 bases had no gene match. The V gene's germline CDR1 is MNHEY and CDR2 SVGAGI. In DNA form, the CDR3 reads TGTGCCAGCAGCACCACAGGGGACGGGGGCTACACCTTC. Translation gives CASSTTGDGGYTF.

The chain combines TRBV6-5 with TRBJ2-7; D perhaps matches TRBD1 (6 bases). From germline, CDR1 is MNHEY and CDR2 SVGAGI. The length of the CDR3 is 13 residues. V was trimmed by 11 bases and J by 5 bases, leaving 19 bases between them. As DNA, the CDR3 is TGTGCCGCCTTAAGCAGGGGCGCCAACGAGCAGTACTTC. It is translated as CAALSRGANEQYF.

The gene calls are TRBV6-4 and TRBJ2-1; 10 bases line up with TRBD2. V was clipped by 5 bases and J by 2 bases; unmatched bases: 15. CDR1 and CDR2 from the germline V gene are MRHNA and SNTAGT. The CDR3 is made up of 19 amino acids. The DNA of the CDR3 is TGTGCCAGCAGTAAAAGGGAACTAGCGGGAACATCGGCCTACAATGAGCAGTTCTTC. Protein product: CASSKRELAGTSAYNEQFF.

This chain uses TRBV5-1 with TRBJ1-1; 7 bases align to TRBD1. The J segment lost 4 bases and the V segment lost 0 bases, leaving 3 bases of the junction unmatched. The CDR3 totals 14 residues. Germline assignment: CDR1 SGHRS and CDR2 YFSETQ. In nucleotides, the CDR3 is TGCGCCAGCAGCTTGGGGGCAGGGGGCACTGAAGCTTTCTTT. Residues: CASSLGAGGTEAFF.

CDR3 bases: TGTGCCAGCAGCTTGAGTACCGGGACAGGGGTCTCTCGAGCTTTCTTT. Its translation is CASSLSTGTGVSRAFF. The V gene is TRBV7-3, the J gene TRBJ1-1, with 10 bases that match TRBD1. The CDR3 is made up of 16 amino acids. V lost 3 bases, J lost 10 bases, and 14 bases stayed unmatched. CDR1 and CDR2 (germline): SGHTA, FQGTGA.